Listed here is a single TCR beta chain. Its antigen is currently not known. Base qualities are not recorded, but no much larger clone differs from it by a single base. The CDR3 goes from the cysteine to the phenylalanine over 17 residues. Of all the DNA, just the CDR3 is kept, 51 bases in frame from base 1. In the germline V gene, CDR1 corresponds to SGDLS and CDR2 to YYNGEE. After removal of 0 bases from V and 4 bases from J, the junction retains 2 bases not matched to a gene. The method behind the library was the immunoSEQ multiplex PCR assay. In TCRdb, the immuneACCESS table is reduced to in-frame sequences with V and J assigned. These tables do not hold every clone; where another copy was compared, an unresolved V gene accounts for under half, and the others remain unexplained. The sample table shows about 5,000 clones, and roughly 80% are seen once. The top ten clonotypes cover around 4.7% of the sample.

This specimen belongs to a study of tumor T cells in aggressive B-cell lymphoma (dated by TCRdb to about 2017). The receptor was isolated from an adult with diffuse large B cell lymphoma. Material: tumor tissue. This sequence uses TRBV9 and TRBJ1-6; TRBD1 aligns with 12 central bases. This receptor carries the CDR3 CASSVGDRGQYNSPLHF. At the DNA level, the sequence is TGTGCCAGCAGCGTAGGGGACAGGGGGCAGTATAATTCACCCCTCCACTTT.